This passage covers 21 T cell receptor beta chains from one sample sequenced in a study of blood T cell repertoires in COVID-19. TCRdb's table, derived via immunoSEQ multiplex PCR, lists solely in-frame clones and lacks some. The sample carries approximately 77,000 clones, about nine tenths recorded once. What was sequenced was peripheral blood. The source is a man aged 30 to 45 with acute or convalescent COVID-19.

This clone was seen a few times. This chain connects TRBV5-1 to TRBJ1-1; 7 bases are a match to TRBD1. CDR1 is SGHRS and CDR2 is YFSETQ in the germline V gene. With 5 bases clipped from V and 4 bases from J, the junction kept 8 bases outside the gene matches. This CDR3 comprises 14 residues. CDR3 nucleotides: TGCGCCAGCAGACAGACAGGGTTGGGCACTGAAGCTTTCTTT. This codes for CASRQTGLGTEAFF.

This rearrangement joins TRBV2 to TRBJ1-5; the D gene is possibly TRBD1 (6 bases). The CDR3 is 13 amino acids. The germline V and J ends were trimmed by 6 bases and 3 bases, with 9 bases remaining between them. From germline, CDR1 is SNHLY and CDR2 FYNNEI. The CDR3 DNA reads as TGTGCCAGCAGACAGGGAAACAATCAGCCCCAGCATTTT. As protein: CASRQGNNQPQHF.

This sequence joins TRBV4-1 and TRBJ2-2, with D possibly TRBD2 on 6 matching bases. CDR3 length: 17 amino acids. Trimming shortened V by 2 bases and J by 5 bases, and 18 bases separated the two germline ends. Germline-derived CDR1 and CDR2 are MGHRA and YSYEKL. CDR3 protein: CASSQSVRSSDTGELFF. As DNA, the CDR3 is TGCGCCAGCAGCCAAAGTGTTCGGTCTAGCGATACCGGGGAGCTGTTTTTT.

This clone appeared once. The chain couples TRBV4-1 to TRBJ2-1; 13 bases match TRBD2. This CDR3 spans 16 amino acids. V lost 0 bases and J lost 6; bases outside the gene matches: 2. Germline lookup yields CDR1 MGHRA and CDR2 YSYEKL. The CDR3 bases are TGCGCCAGCAGCCAAGAGGGACTAGCGGGAATCAATGAGCAGTTCTTC. This sequence encodes CASSQEGLAGINEQFF.

The chain uses TRBV27 and TRBJ1-2; TRBD1 agrees at 9 bases. CDR3 size: 17 residues. J gave up 5 bases and V 6 bases, and 16 bases lay outside the gene matches. Germline assignment: CDR1 MNHEY and CDR2 SMNVEV (reference sequence). CDR3 DNA: TGTGCCAGCAGCGGGGGGGGGAGGGACAGGGTTATGTATGGCTACACCTTC. Protein: CASSGGGRDRVMYGYTF.

The CDR3, as DNA: TGTGCCAGCAGCTTAGTAGACTCTGGAAACACCATATATTTT. Translation: CASSLVDSGNTIYF. The J gene is TRBJ1-3, the V gene TRBV7-9, with unresolved D. V shed 1 base and J shed 0 bases, with 4 bases lying between them. The germline V gene has CDR1 SEHNR and CDR2 FQNEAQ (reference sequence). This CDR3 contains 14 residues. Drawing the rest from reference TRBV7-9 and TRBJ1-3, the complete variable domain is DTGVSQNPRHKITKRGQNVTFRCDPISEHNRLYWYRQTLGQGPEFLTYFQNEAQLEKSRLLSDRFSAERPKGSFSTLEIQRTEQGDSAMYLCASSLVDSGNTIYFGEGSWLTVV.

This sequence joins TRBV6-2 or TRBV6-3 and TRBJ2-7, with TRBD2 matching 8 bases. The germline CDR1 and CDR2 sequences are MNHEY and SVGEGT. Trimming cost V 5 bases and J 6 bases; bases outside gene matches: 9. This CDR3 contains 14 residues. Here the CDR3 DNA reads TGTGCCAGCAGTCCGGGACTAGGATTCGGCGAGCAGTACTTC. It translates to CASSPGLGFGEQYF.

The genes are TRBV2 and TRBJ1-4, with D perhaps TRBD1 (6 bases). Trimming took off 6 bases at V and 0 bases at J, with 11 bases between the two ends. The CDR3 length is 15 residues. Germline V CDR1 and CDR2: SNHLY, FYNNEI. CDR3 protein: CASRPTGSTNEKLFF. The CDR3, as DNA: TGTGCCAGCAGACCCACAGGGTCAACTAATGAAAAACTGTTTTTT.

The chain is built from TRBV7-9 and TRBJ2-3; possible D gene TRBD2, 5 bases. Germline V lookup: CDR1 SEHNR, CDR2 FQNEAQ (reference sequence). The CDR3 is made up of 16 amino acids. Trimming removed 6 bases at V and 1 base at J, with 17 bases between. CDR3 residues: CASRPGGLAGTDTQYF. CDR3 coding DNA: TGTGCCAGCAGGCCCGGCGGGCTAGCAGGCACAGATACGCAGTATTTT. The entire variable domain, with the rest obtained from reference TRBV7-9 and TRBJ2-3, is as follows: DTGVSQNPRHKITKRGQNVTFRCDPISEHNRLYWYRQTLGQGPEFLTYFQNEAQLEKSRLLSDRFSAERPKGSFSTLEIQRTEQGDSAMYLCASRPGGLAGTDTQYFGPGTRLTVL.

This clone was counted only a few times. This chain joins TRBV6-5 and TRBJ2-2; 7 bases agree with TRBD2. CDR3 length: 12 residues. Germline trimming cut 10 bases from V and 3 bases from J; bases unmatched to any gene: 2. Germline V gives CDR1 MNHEY, CDR2 SVGAGI. The DNA for the CDR3 is TGTGCCATCACTAGCGACACCGGGGAGCTGTTTTTT. Translated, it gives CAITSDTGELFF.

The chain couples TRBV5-1 to TRBJ1-2, with 8 positions matching TRBD1. The germline gives CDR1 SGHRS, CDR2 YFSETQ. The V and J ends lost 4 bases and 8 bases, in that order; junction bases with no gene match: 7. There are 13 residues in the CDR3. The CDR3: CASSLDRVRGYTF. In DNA, the CDR3 is TGCGCCAGCAGCCTGGACAGGGTCAGGGGCTACACCTTC.

The chain is built from TRBV12-3 or TRBV12-4 and TRBJ1-2; the D is unclear. The CDR3 extends over 12 amino acids. V shed 7 bases and J shed 3 bases, with 9 bases lying between them. The CDR3 nucleotides are TGTGCCAGCAAATCATCATACTATGGCTACACCTTC. Amino acids: CASKSSYYGYTF.

The J gene is TRBJ2-1, the V gene TRBV5-1; the D gene is possibly TRBD2 (5 bases). Trimming stripped 7 bases from V and 3 bases from J, with 8 bases between. The CDR3 has 12 amino acids. Germline V gene sequence: CDR1 SGHRS, CDR2 YFSETQ. The chain's CDR3 is CASATSYNEQFF. The CDR3 nucleotides are TGCGCCAGCGCAACTAGCTACAATGAGCAGTTCTTC.

The V gene is TRBV5-5, the J gene TRBJ2-3, with D perhaps matching TRBD1 (5 bases). The CDR3 consists of 13 residues. CDR1 SGHKS and CDR2 YYEKEE come from the germline V gene (reference sequence). V was clipped by 2 bases and J by 4 bases, with 8 bases between them. The CDR3 sequence is CASSLGAADTQYF. The CDR3 nucleotides read TGTGCCAGCAGCTTAGGGGCCGCAGATACGCAGTATTTT.

This chain links TRBV7-9 with TRBJ1-3, with a weak D call TRBD1 (5 bases). The CDR3 runs to 15 residues. Per germline, CDR1 SEHNR and CDR2 FQNEAQ (reference sequence). Trimming pared 4 bases from V and 4 bases from J, leaving 14 bases between. The CDR3 protein is CASSYSTAEGNTIYF. The DNA for the CDR3 is TGTGCCAGCAGCTACTCGACAGCCGAAGGAAACACCATATATTTT.

The chain employs TRBV5-1 and TRBJ1-1; D unresolved. Germline CDR1 reads SGHRS; CDR2 reads YFSETQ. There are 14 residues in the CDR3. Trimming stripped 4 bases from V and 6 bases from J, with 16 bases between. The CDR3 nucleotides read TGCGCCAGCAGCGAGACGGACTTCAAGCCTGAAGCTTTCTTT. The encoded protein is CASSETDFKPEAFF.

The rearrangement joins TRBV19 to TRBJ1-5, with 7 nucleotides matching TRBD1. Germline values: CDR1 LNHDA, CDR2 SQIVND (reference sequence). This CDR3 is built from 15 residues. V gave up 3 bases and J gave up 6 bases; unmatched junction bases: 8. The CDR3 sequence: CASSIRKGAGQPQHF. The DNA for the CDR3 is TGTGCCAGTAGTATTCGGAAGGGGGCTGGTCAGCCCCAGCATTTT.

The chain joins TRBV10-2 to TRBJ2-3; TRBD1 is a possible D gene (6 bases). Germline lookup yields CDR1 WSHSY and CDR2 SAAADI. CDR3 size: 17 residues. Between the trimmed V and J ends, which lost 2 bases and 0 bases, there was a span of 15 bases. The CDR3 spells CASSEPQGSVSTDTQYF. CDR3 sequence (DNA): TGCGCCAGCAGTGAGCCACAGGGATCGGTTAGCACAGATACGCAGTATTTT.

DNA for the CDR3: TGCGCCAGCAGCTTGTTTAGCCGAGATACGCAGTATTTT. Its translation is CASSLFSRDTQYF. The V and J genes are TRBV5-1 and TRBJ2-3; D call uncertain. Germline V gene data show CDR1 as SGHRS and CDR2 as YFSETQ. This CDR3 is 13 amino acids long. Trimming stripped 1 base from V and 5 bases from J, with 8 bases between.

The chain uses TRBV15 and TRBJ2-5; TRBD1 agrees at 8 bases. CDR3 size: 16 residues. The germline V gene encodes CDR1 LNHNV and CDR2 YYDKDF (reference sequence). J gave up 5 bases and V 5 bases, and 13 bases lay outside the gene matches. The CDR3 reads CATSLPPGQGAETQYF. The DNA for the CDR3 is TGTGCCACCAGCCTCCCCCCCGGACAGGGAGCGGAGACCCAGTACTTC.

The CDR3 is CASSDSAGVPYNEQFF. CDR3 DNA: TGTGCCAGCAGTGACTCAGCGGGAGTCCCTTACAATGAGCAGTTCTTC. The V gene is TRBV6-4, the J gene TRBJ2-1; 8 nucleotides agree with TRBD2. The CDR3 contains 16 residues. V gave up 0 bases and J gave up 4 bases; unmatched junction bases: 5. The germline gives CDR1 MRHNA, CDR2 SNTAGT.